The clone carrying this T cell receptor beta chain was found many times. The antigen is undetermined. This record belongs to a study of early T cells in non-severe SARS-CoV-2 infection. Points from the study as a whole: Missing private and CD4 specificities, VDJdb matching favored anti-spike CD8 responses.

TCRdb re-called the 5' RACE reads with MiXCR, one entry per CDR3 protein. The table has some 40,000 distinct CDR3 sequences, less than 6.5% seen once. V was shortened by 4 bases and J by 1 base, with 11 bases between the two germline ends. Germline assignment: CDR1 SGHRS and CDR2 YFSETQ. The CDR3 sequence is 14 residues long. Sequencing was performed on whole blood. This receptor was identified in an adult who was a healthcare worker with PCR-confirmed SARS-CoV-2 infection or an uninfected control (not recorded which). V and J are TRBV5-1 and TRBJ1-1; D not certain. CDR3 residues: CASSPTNWNTEAFF. In DNA form, the CDR3 reads TGCGCCAGCAGCCCCACCAACTGGAACACTGAAGCTTTCTTT.